A selection of T cell receptor beta chains follows, all from one sample in a study of cytomegalovirus exposure and HLA in healthy donors. Clones were sequenced by immunoSEQ multiplex PCR, and TCRdb holds only the in-frame ones, with some missing. The sample has 200,000 to 250,000 clones. Input material: PBMCs. These receptors were collected from a young woman in good health and CMV-seropositive. Both conserved end residues are part of each CDR3. D genes are given only for firm matches.

d_call | j_call | v_call | cdr3_nt | cdr3_aa
TRBD2 | TRBJ2-1 | TRBV7-9 | TGTGCCAGCGGTCGCGGGGGGAGCTCCTACAATGAGCAGTTCTTC | CASGRGGSSYNEQFF
TRBD1 | TRBJ2-2 | TRBV2 | TGTGCCAGCCACCCGACAGGGGCGAACACCGGGGAGCTGTTTTTT | CASHPTGANTGELFF
- | TRBJ2-1 | TRBV6-4 | TGTGCCAGGCGTAGGATAGGGGGGGGCTTCTACAATGAGCAGTTCTTC | CARRRIGGGFYNEQFF
TRBD1 | TRBJ1-1 | TRBV28 | TGTGCCAGCGGACCGGGCTACAGGGGGACTGAAGCTTTCTTT | CASGPGYRGTEAFF
TRBD1 | TRBJ1-1 | TRBV7-2 | TGTGCCAGCAGCTTAACAGGGGGCGGGTACCCTGAAGCTTTCTTT | CASSLTGGGYPEAFF
- | TRBJ2-5 | TRBV5-1 | TGCGCCAGCAGCTTGACTACTCTGAGAGAGCAGTACTTC | CASSLTTLREQYF
- | TRBJ1-4 | TRBV28 | TGTGCCAGCAGGACCCCAGGGGCTGCAACTAATGAAAAACTGTTTTTT | CASRTPGAATNEKLFF
- | TRBJ2-2 | TRBV12-5 | TGTGCTAGTGGTTTGGGACAGAACACCGGGGAGCTGTTTTTT | CASGLGQNTGELFF
TRBD1 | TRBJ1-2 | TRBV5-7 | TGTGCCAGCAGCACAGACGACAGGGCGGAGACCTTC | CASSTDDRAETF
TRBD1 | TRBJ2-3 | TRBV30 | TGTGCCTGGAGTATGGGACAGGGGAAAGATACGCAGTATTTT | CAWSMGQGKDTQYF
TRBD2 | TRBJ2-1 | TRBV7-6 | TGTGCCAGCAGCTTTGCCGGGACTAGCGGGGGGACGAGTAATGAGCAGTTCTTC | CASSFAGTSGGTSNEQFF
TRBD1 | TRBJ2-3 | TRBV29-1 | TGCAGCGTTGTACAGGGGGACGCAGATACGCAGTATTTT | CSVVQGDADTQYF
- | TRBJ2-3 | TRBV7-6 | TGTGCCAGCACTCAGGGGACCACAGATACGCAGTATTTT | CASTQGTTDTQYF
- | TRBJ2-7 | TRBV6-6 | TGTGCCAGCAGTTTCCCTCCCCAGGGAATCTACGAGCAGTACTTC | CASSFPPQGIYEQYF
TRBD1 | TRBJ2-1 | TRBV27 | TGTGCCAGCAGTTTTTTCGGGACAGGGGCCAGTGAGCAGTTCTTC | CASSFFGTGASEQFF
- | TRBJ1-1 | TRBV5-1 | TGCGCCAGCAGCTGGGAGGGGGAGTGGACTGAAGCTTTCTTT | CASSWEGEWTEAFF
- | TRBJ2-1 | TRBV10-2 | TGCGCCAGCAGTGCAGACTCGTCCTACAATGAGCAGTTCTTC | CASSADSSYNEQFF
TRBD2 | TRBJ2-1 | TRBV4-3 | TGCGCCAGCAGCCATTTAGGGTGGGGTAGCGGGATGGGGAATGAGCAGTTCTTC | CASSHLGWGSGMGNEQFF
- | TRBJ2-7 | TRBV2 | TGTGCCAGCAGCGGAGCCCCCCCGGAGGATCCCTACGAGCAGTACTTC | CASSGAPPEDPYEQYF
- | TRBJ2-7 | TRBV28 | TGTGCCAGCAGCCGACAGCCCATCCCCTACGAGCAGTACTTC | CASSRQPIPYEQYF
TRBD1 | TRBJ2-7 | TRBV7-9 | TGTGCCAGCAGCTTGAACAGGGGGAACGAGCAGTACTTC | CASSLNRGNEQYF
- | TRBJ2-6 | TRBV27 | TGTGCCAGCAGTTTCACGGGAGGGGCCAACGTCCTGACTTTC | CASSFTGGANVLTF
TRBD1 | TRBJ2-7 | TRBV4-1 | TGCGCCAGCAGCCAACGGACAGGGGGCCGGGACGAGCAGTACTTC | CASSQRTGGRDEQYF
TRBD1 | TRBJ1-2 | TRBV10-3 | TGTGCCATCAAACCTCCGGGACAGCCCTATGGCTACACCTTC | CAIKPPGQPYGYTF
TRBD1 | TRBJ1-5 | TRBV11-2 | TGTGCCAGCAGCTTAGGCCCAGGGGGGTATCAGCCCCAGCATTTT | CASSLGPGGYQPQHF
TRBD2 | TRBJ2-7 | TRBV19 | TGTGCCAGTAGTATAGATGGGACTAGCGGGAGCCCCTACGAGCAGTACTTC | CASSIDGTSGSPYEQYF
- | TRBJ2-7 | TRBV6-5 | TGTGCCAGCAGTAAGGACAGATCCTACGAGCAGTACTTC | CASSKDRSYEQYF
- | TRBJ2-6 | TRBV4-3 | TGCGCCAGCAGCCAAACGGTGAGCTCTGGGGCCAACGTCCTGACTTTC | CASSQTVSSGANVLTF
TRBD2 | TRBJ2-3 | TRBV2 | TGTGCCAGCACGGCGGGGCGGGGGGGCCAAGATACGCAGTATTTT | CASTAGRGGQDTQYF